This T cell receptor (beta chain) was retrieved from a study of Graves' ophthalmopathy and Graves' hyperthyroidism. Study observations and caveats: Most expanded thyroid clonotypes above 0.001 frequency also appeared in blood.

Trimming took 2 bases from V and 4 from J, leaving 14 bases between them. The CDR3 spans 14 residues. CDR1 is DFQATT and CDR2 is SNEGSKA in the germline V gene (reference sequence). Details on this clonotype: Antigen unknown.

TCR beta CDR3 regions were amplified from RNA transcripts. Second-round multiplex PCR came after a first-round RT-PCR that employed HTBI primers. MiXCR, run by TCRdb on the multiplex PCR reads, gives a single entry per CDR3 protein. In the table there are approximately 1.2 million distinct CDR3 sequences, roughly 35% of which are singletons. The sample consisted of peripheral blood or thyroid tissue (not recorded which). This clonotype originated in an adult man with Graves' hyperthyroidism. The V and J genes are TRBV20-1 and TRBJ1-2, with a tentative D call TRBD1 (5 bases). CDR3 nucleotides: TGCAGTGCTAGAACCCCCTCTGGGGGCTATGGCTACACCTTC. Translation gives CSARTPSGGYGYTF.